The 15 T cell receptor beta chains listed next were all sequenced from one sample in a study of cytomegalovirus exposure and HLA in healthy donors. The PCR made use of 60 Vbeta and 13 Jbeta primers. Assay: immunoSEQ multiplex PCR; the TCRdb copy retains only in-frame clones and omits some. This sample has about 140,000 clones; approximately 82% occur once, and the top ten carry over 3%. The sample comprised PBMCs. Receptors originate from a man aged 35 to 55 in good health and CMV-seronegative.

This chain uses TRBV27 with TRBJ2-7; 7 nucleotides line up with TRBD1. There are 15 residues in the CDR3. J gave up 3 bases and V 4 bases, and 9 bases lay outside the gene matches. Per the germline V gene, CDR1 is MNHEY and CDR2 is SMNVEV (reference sequence). The CDR3 DNA is TGTGCCAGCAGTTCGGCCGGGACAGAAGACTACGAGCAGTACTTC. This sequence encodes CASSSAGTEDYEQYF.

V usage is TRBV18 and J usage is TRBJ2-7; the match to TRBD1 covers 10 bases. The germline V gene has CDR1 KGHSH and CDR2 LQKENI. The CDR3 totals 15 residues. Germline trimming cut 4 bases from V and 7 bases from J; bases unmatched to any gene: 10. The CDR3 region has the DNA TGTGCCAGCTCACTAAACCGACAGGGGGCAGGGGAGCAGTACTTC. Its protein is CASSLNRQGAGEQYF.

The chain couples TRBV28 to TRBJ1-2, with D tentatively TRBD1 (5 bases). The CDR3 contains 15 residues. The ends were cut back, 5 bases at V and 0 bases at J, with 13 bases in the middle. From germline, CDR1 is MDHEN and CDR2 SYDVKM. CDR3 in DNA: TGTGCCAGCAGTCCTCCCGGGGGAGCTAACTATGGCTACACCTTC. Residues: CASSPPGGANYGYTF.

V usage is TRBV4-1 and J usage is TRBJ1-1, with a tentative D call TRBD1 (5 bases). This CDR3 is built from 18 residues. CDR1 and CDR2 from the germline V gene are MGHRA and YSYEKL. V gave up 4 bases and J gave up 0 bases, with 21 bases separating them. CDR3 nucleotide sequence: TGCGCCAGCAGCCCACCGGACCCTCGGGCGGGGGTGAACACTGAAGCTTTCTTT. Translating gives CASSPPDPRAGVNTEAFF.

The genes are TRBV4-1 and TRBJ2-2; the D gene is possibly TRBD2 (6 bases). Germline assignment: CDR1 MGHRA and CDR2 YSYEKL. Trimming pared 2 bases from V and 10 bases from J, leaving 14 bases between. The CDR3 runs 14 residues. This CDR3 reads CASSQWLVAVELFF. CDR3 nucleotide sequence: TGCGCCAGCAGCCAATGGTTAGTAGCGGTGGAGCTGTTTTTT.

This clone was found a few times. The chain employs TRBV5-1 and TRBJ1-2; unclear D gene. The CDR3 length is 16 residues. V lost 6 bases to trimming and J lost 0 bases, with 18 bases between them. CDR1 SGHRS and CDR2 YFSETQ come from the germline V gene. The CDR3: CASTTSPVRTNYGYTF. The CDR3 nucleotides are TGCGCCAGCACCACTTCCCCGGTCAGGACTAACTATGGCTACACCTTC.

V and J are TRBV2 and TRBJ2-7; D remains unclear. Trimming took 6 bases from V and 0 from J, leaving 9 bases between them. The CDR3 has 13 residues. Germline V gene data show CDR1 as SNHLY and CDR2 as FYNNEI. CDR3 in amino acids: CASRAAPSYEQYF. CDR3 coding DNA: TGTGCCAGCAGGGCGGCCCCCTCCTACGAGCAGTACTTC. Full variable domain (remainder filled in from reference TRBV2 and TRBJ2-7): EPEVTQTPSHQVTQMGQEVILRCVPISNHLYFYWYRQILGQKVEFLVSFYNNEISEKSEIFDDQFSVERPDGSNFTLKIRSTKLEDSAMYFCASRAAPSYEQYFGPGTRLTVT.

The J gene is TRBJ2-7, the V gene TRBV2; TRBD1 might be the D (6 bases). There are 14 residues in the CDR3. Germline CDR1 SNHLY, CDR2 FYNNEI. Trimming shortened V by 8 bases and J by 0 bases, and 14 bases separated the two germline ends. CDR3 sequence: CASLEGTYSYEQYF. The DNA of the CDR3 is TGTGCCAGCCTTGAGGGGACATACTCCTACGAGCAGTACTTC.

Only a few counts were recorded for this clone. The chain links TRBV6-5 to TRBJ2-1; D gene unclear. CDR1 is MNHEY, CDR2 SVGAGI, per germline. V gave up 6 bases and J gave up 0 bases, with 6 bases separating them. The CDR3 consists of 13 residues. CDR3 residues: CASRQSSYNEQFF. CDR3 sequence (DNA): TGTGCCAGCAGACAGAGCTCCTACAATGAGCAGTTCTTC.

The CDR3 DNA sequence: TGTGCCAGCAGTGAAGAGAGCGGGGGGGTGTTCTTC. This codes for CASSEESGGVFF. This chain links TRBV2 with TRBJ2-1, with 10 bases fitting TRBD2. V lost 1 base to trimming and J lost 15 bases; unmatched junction nucleotides: 3. Germline CDR1 and CDR2: SNHLY and FYNNEI. The CDR3 sequence is 12 residues long.

The rearrangement links TRBV6-5 to TRBJ2-7; TRBD2 agrees at 11 bases. Germline trimming cut 0 bases from V and 8 bases from J; bases unmatched to any gene: 6. Germline V gene sequence: CDR1 MNHEY, CDR2 SVGAGI. This CDR3 has 15 amino acids. The CDR3 reads CASSYSGSGGDKQYF. The CDR3 bases are TGTGCCAGCAGTTACTCGGGTAGCGGGGGGGATAAGCAGTACTTC.

In regard to this clone: This sample also contains other DNA sequences that code for the same CDR3. This chain uses TRBV6-6 with TRBJ2-2, with D perhaps TRBD1 (6 bases). The germline gives CDR1 MNHNY, CDR2 SVGAGI (reference sequence). The CDR3 loop spans 14 amino acids. V lost 4 bases and J lost 1, with 7 bases in between. CDR3 in DNA: TGTGCCAGCAGTTCGGACAGGAACACCGGGGAGCTGTTTTTT. Its protein product is CASSSDRNTGELFF.

The genes are TRBV2 and TRBJ2-6, with 11 bases that match TRBD2. J gave up 2 bases and V 2 bases, and 5 bases lay outside the gene matches. The germline gives CDR1 SNHLY, CDR2 FYNNEI. There are 18 residues in the CDR3. This CDR3 reads CASSELRSGGAGANVLTF. In DNA, the CDR3 is TGTGCCAGCAGTGAACTTCGTAGCGGGGGGGCTGGGGCCAACGTCCTGACTTTC.

The J gene is TRBJ1-6, the V gene TRBV6-1, with 7 bases that match TRBD1. Losses at the gene ends were 6 bases for V and 9 bases for J; bases not matched to a gene: 8. The germline gives CDR1 MNHNS, CDR2 SASEGT. This CDR3 has 14 amino acids. CDR3 bases: TGTGCCAGCAGGTCGGGCGACAGGGTTTCACCCCTCCACTTT. Translating gives CASRSGDRVSPLHF.

The chain combines TRBV6-1 with TRBJ2-7; TRBD1 matches 10 bases. The CDR3 is 14 residues long. Per the germline V gene, CDR1 is MNHNS and CDR2 is SASEGT. V was pared by 4 bases and J by 6 bases, with 6 bases of the junction left unmatched. CDR3 sequence reads: CASSAGQGPFEQYF. The CDR3 region has the DNA TGTGCCAGCAGTGCGGGACAGGGGCCTTTCGAGCAGTACTTC.